Listed below are T cell receptor beta chains from one sample, sequenced in a study of T cell responses to AZD1222 COVID-19 vaccine. Libraries were prepared by immunoSEQ multiplex PCR; TCRdb keeps only in-frame clonotypes and omits some of them. Of 75,000 to 80,000 clones in the sample, 60% to 85% were seen once. The source material was peripheral blood, sampled 28 days after the second dose of the MenACWY control vaccine. The receptors were gathered from an adult who received the MenACWY meningococcal vaccine as a control. CDR3s include the opening cysteine and the closing phenylalanine or tryptophan. Fields, in order: CDR3 DNA, CDR3 protein, J gene, V gene, CDR3 length, clone size, D gene. A D gene is named only where the DNA matches it firmly. Clone size is not always given. Where it is, it says once, few, many or a class for expanded clones.

cdr3_nt: TGTGCCAGCTCAAATTTGTACGAGCAGTACTTC
cdr3_aa: CASSNLYEQYF
j_call: TRBJ2-7
v_call: TRBV18
cdr3_length: 11
clone_size: .
d_call: .

cdr3_nt: TGTGCCAGCGGAACAGGTGATGAGCAGTTCTTC
cdr3_aa: CASGTGDEQFF
j_call: TRBJ2-1
v_call: TRBV6-5
cdr3_length: 11
clone_size: few
d_call: .

cdr3_nt: TGTGCCAGCAGTTCCCCGGGGGAGCCCACAGATACGCAGTATTTT
cdr3_aa: CASSSPGEPTDTQYF
j_call: TRBJ2-3
v_call: TRBV28
cdr3_length: 15
clone_size: few
d_call: .

cdr3_nt: TGTGCCAGCAGCCAAGTCACAACGGCCGCATCCGAAAAACTGTTTTTT
cdr3_aa: CASSQVTTAASEKLFF
j_call: TRBJ1-4
v_call: TRBV4-2
cdr3_length: 16
clone_size: .
d_call: .

cdr3_nt: TGTGCCAGCAGAAAACCGGGACAGACTAATTCACCCCTCCACTTT
cdr3_aa: CASRKPGQTNSPLHF
j_call: TRBJ1-6
v_call: TRBV6-5
cdr3_length: 15
clone_size: .
d_call: TRBD1

cdr3_nt: TGTGCCAGCAGCCGATTTGCGGGTTCCGGCGAGACCCAGTACTTC
cdr3_aa: CASSRFAGSGETQYF
j_call: TRBJ2-5
v_call: TRBV11-2
cdr3_length: 15
clone_size: .
d_call: .

cdr3_nt: TGTGCCAGCAGCCCCTTCAGGGGAATGAACACTGAAGCTTTCTTT
cdr3_aa: CASSPFRGMNTEAFF
j_call: TRBJ1-1
v_call: TRBV14
cdr3_length: 15
clone_size: .
d_call: .

cdr3_nt: TGTGCCAGCAGTACCGAGTCCTACGAGCAGTACTTC
cdr3_aa: CASSTESYEQYF
j_call: TRBJ2-7
v_call: TRBV6-2/TRBV6-3
cdr3_length: 12
clone_size: once
d_call: .

cdr3_nt: TGTGCCAGCAGCCAAGGAGGAGCCGGGGGAAATACCGGGGAGCTGTTTTTT
cdr3_aa: CASSQGGAGGNTGELFF
j_call: TRBJ2-2
v_call: TRBV3-1/TRBV3-2
cdr3_length: 17
clone_size: .
d_call: .

cdr3_nt: TGTGCCTGGAGTTTCCAGAGTCTGGGAACCTTC
cdr3_aa: CAWSFQSLGTF
j_call: TRBJ1-2
v_call: TRBV30
cdr3_length: 11
clone_size: .
d_call: .